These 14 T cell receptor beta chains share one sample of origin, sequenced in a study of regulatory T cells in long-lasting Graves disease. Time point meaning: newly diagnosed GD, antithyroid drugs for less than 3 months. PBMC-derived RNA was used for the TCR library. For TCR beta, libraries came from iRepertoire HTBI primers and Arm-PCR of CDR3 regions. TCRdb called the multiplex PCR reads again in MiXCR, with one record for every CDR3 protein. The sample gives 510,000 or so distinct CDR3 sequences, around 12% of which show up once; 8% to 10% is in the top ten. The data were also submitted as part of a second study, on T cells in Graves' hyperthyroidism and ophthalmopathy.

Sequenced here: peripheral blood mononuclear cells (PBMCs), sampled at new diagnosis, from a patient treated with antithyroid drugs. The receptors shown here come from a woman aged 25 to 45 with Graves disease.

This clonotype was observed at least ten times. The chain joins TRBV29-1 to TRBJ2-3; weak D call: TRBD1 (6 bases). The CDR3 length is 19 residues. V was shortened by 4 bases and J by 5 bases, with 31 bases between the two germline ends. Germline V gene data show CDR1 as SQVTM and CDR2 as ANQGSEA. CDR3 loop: CSVVLWRASWAGEQDTQYF. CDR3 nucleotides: TGCAGCGTTGTTCTCTGGCGGGCCAGCTGGGCAGGGGAGCAAGATACGCAGTATTTT.

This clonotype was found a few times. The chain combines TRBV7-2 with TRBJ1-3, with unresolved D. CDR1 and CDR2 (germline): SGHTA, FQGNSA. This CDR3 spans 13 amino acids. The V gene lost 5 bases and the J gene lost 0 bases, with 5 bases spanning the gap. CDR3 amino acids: CASSALSGNTIYF. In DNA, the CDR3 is TGTGCCAGCAGCGCCCTCTCTGGAAACACCATATATTTT.

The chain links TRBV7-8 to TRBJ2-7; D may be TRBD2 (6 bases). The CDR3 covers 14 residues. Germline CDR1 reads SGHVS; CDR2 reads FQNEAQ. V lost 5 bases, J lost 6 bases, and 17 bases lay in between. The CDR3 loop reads CASSPDGGDCEQYF. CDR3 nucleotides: TGTGCCAGCAGCCCGGACGGGGGAGACTGCGAGCAGTACTTC. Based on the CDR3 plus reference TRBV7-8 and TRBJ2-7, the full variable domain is GAGVSQSPRYKVAKRGQDVALRCDPISGHVSLFWYQQALGQGPEFLTYFQNEAQLDKSGLPSDRFFAERPEGSVSTLKIQRTQQEDSAVYLCASSPDGGDCEQYFGPGTRLTVT.

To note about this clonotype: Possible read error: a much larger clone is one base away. CDR3 bases: TGTGCCAGCAGGTTCAGGAAAAGCGCCTACGAGCAGTACTTC. Protein: CASRFRKSAYEQYF. The chain uses TRBV2 and TRBJ2-7; D is unresolved. This CDR3 is 14 amino acids long. Trimming pared 6 bases from V and 2 bases from J, leaving 14 bases between. Per the germline V gene, CDR1 is SNHLY and CDR2 is FYNNEI.

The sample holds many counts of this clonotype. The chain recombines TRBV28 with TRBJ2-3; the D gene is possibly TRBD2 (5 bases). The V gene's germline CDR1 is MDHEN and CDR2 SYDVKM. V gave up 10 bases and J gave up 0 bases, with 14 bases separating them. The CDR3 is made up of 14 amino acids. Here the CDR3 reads CANSQRASTDTQYF. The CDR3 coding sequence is TGTGCCAACTCCCAGAGGGCTAGCACAGATACGCAGTATTTT. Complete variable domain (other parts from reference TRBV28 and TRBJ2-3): DVKVTQSSRYLVKRTGEKVFLECVQDMDHENMFWYRQDPGLGLRLIYFSYDVKMKEKGDIPEGYSVSREKKERFSLILESASTNQTSMYLCANSQRASTDTQYFGPGTRLTVL.

The CDR3 loop is CASSPGLAGSKQYF. Written as DNA, the CDR3 is TGTGCCAGTAGCCCGGGACTAGCGGGATCTAAGCAGTACTTC. The chain recombines TRBV19 with TRBJ2-7; 13 bases map to TRBD2. This CDR3 is 14 amino acids long. Germline assignment: CDR1 LNHDA and CDR2 SQIVND (reference sequence). J gave up 8 bases and V 6 bases, and 7 bases lay outside the gene matches.

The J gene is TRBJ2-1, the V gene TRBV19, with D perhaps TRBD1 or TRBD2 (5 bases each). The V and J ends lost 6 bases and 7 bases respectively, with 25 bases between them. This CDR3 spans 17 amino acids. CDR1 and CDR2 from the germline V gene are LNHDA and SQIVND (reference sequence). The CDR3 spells CASSPLFGGEDWNEQFF. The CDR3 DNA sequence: TGTGCCAGTAGCCCCCTTTTTGGGGGAGAAGATTGGAATGAGCAGTTCTTC. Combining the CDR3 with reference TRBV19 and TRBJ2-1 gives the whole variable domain DGGITQSPKYLFRKEGQNVTLSCEQNLNHDAMYWYRQDPGQGLRLIYYSQIVNDFQKGDIAEGYSVSREKKESFPLTVTSAQKNPTAFYLCASSPLFGGEDWNEQFFGPGTRLTVL.

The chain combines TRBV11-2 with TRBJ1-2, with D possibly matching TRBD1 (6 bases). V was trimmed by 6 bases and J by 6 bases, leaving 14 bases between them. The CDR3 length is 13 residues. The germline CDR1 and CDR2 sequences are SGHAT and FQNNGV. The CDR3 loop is CASSRTGPNGYTF. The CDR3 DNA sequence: TGTGCCAGCAGTAGAACAGGGCCGAATGGCTACACCTTC.

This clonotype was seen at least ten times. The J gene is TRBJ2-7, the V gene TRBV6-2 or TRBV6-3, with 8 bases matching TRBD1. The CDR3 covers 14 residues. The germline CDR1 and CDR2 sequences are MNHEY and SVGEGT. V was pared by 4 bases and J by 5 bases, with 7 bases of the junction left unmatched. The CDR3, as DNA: TGTGCCAGCAGTTGGGGACAGGAGAGTCACGAGCAGTACTTC. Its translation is CASSWGQESHEQYF.

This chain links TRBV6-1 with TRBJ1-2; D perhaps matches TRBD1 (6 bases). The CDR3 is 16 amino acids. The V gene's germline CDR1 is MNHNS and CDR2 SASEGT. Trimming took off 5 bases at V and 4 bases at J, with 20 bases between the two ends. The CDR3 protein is CASSPQSTGLGYGYTF. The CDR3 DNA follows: TGTGCCAGCAGTCCTCAATCGACAGGCCTGGGCTATGGCTACACCTTC.

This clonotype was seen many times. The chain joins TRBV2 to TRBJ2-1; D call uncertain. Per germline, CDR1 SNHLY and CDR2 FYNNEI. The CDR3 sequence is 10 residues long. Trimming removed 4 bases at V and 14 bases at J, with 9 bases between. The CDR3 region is CASSALSEFF. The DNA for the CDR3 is TGTGCCAGCAGTGCATTGAGCGAGTTCTTC.

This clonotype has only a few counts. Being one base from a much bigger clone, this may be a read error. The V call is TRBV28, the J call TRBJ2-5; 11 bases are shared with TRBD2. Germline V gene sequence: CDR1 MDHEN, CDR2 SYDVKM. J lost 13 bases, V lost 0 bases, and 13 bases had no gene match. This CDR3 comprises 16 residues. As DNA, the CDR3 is TGTGCCAGCAGTTTATGGCCCCAGGCTAGCGGGAGGCGGCGGTACTTC. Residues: CASSLWPQASGRRRYF.

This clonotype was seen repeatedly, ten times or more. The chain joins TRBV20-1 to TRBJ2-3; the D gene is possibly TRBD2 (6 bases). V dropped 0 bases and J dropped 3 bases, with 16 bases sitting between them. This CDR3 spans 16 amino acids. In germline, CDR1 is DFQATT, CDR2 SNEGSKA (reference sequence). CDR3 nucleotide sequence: TGCAGTGCTAGAGATCTCGTCGGGAGCGGGACAGATACGCAGTATTTT. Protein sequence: CSARDLVGSGTDTQYF.

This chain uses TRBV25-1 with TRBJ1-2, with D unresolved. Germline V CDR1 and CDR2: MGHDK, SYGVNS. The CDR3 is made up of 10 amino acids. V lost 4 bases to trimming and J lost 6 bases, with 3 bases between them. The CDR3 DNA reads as TGTGCCAGCAGTGCAGATGGCTACACCTTC. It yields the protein CASSADGYTF.